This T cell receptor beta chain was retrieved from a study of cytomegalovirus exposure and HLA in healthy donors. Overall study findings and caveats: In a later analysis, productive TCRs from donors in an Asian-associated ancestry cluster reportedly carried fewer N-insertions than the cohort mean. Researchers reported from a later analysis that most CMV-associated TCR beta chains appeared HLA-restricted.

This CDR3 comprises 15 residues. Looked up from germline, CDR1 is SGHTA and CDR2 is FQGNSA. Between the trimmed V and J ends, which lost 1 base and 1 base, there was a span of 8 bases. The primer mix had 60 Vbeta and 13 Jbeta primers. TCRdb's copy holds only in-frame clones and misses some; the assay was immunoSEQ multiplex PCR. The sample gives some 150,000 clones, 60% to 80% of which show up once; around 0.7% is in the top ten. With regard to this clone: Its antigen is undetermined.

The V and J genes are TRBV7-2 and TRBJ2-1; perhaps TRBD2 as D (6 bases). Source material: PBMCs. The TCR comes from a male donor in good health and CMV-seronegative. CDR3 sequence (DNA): TGTGCCAGCAGCTTAGGTCGGGGGTCCTACAATGAGCAGTTCTTC. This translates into CASSLGRGSYNEQFF. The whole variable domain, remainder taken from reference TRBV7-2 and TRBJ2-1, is GAGVSQSPSNKVTEKGKDVELRCDPISGHTALYWYRQSLGQGLEFLIYFQGNSAPDKSGLPSDRFSAERTGGSVSTLTIQRTQQEDSAVYLCASSLGRGSYNEQFFGPGTRLTVL.